The 21 T cell receptor beta chains below come from one sample, sequenced in a study of cytomegalovirus exposure and HLA in healthy donors. The PCR made use of 60 Vbeta and 13 Jbeta primers. Clones were read by immunoSEQ multiplex PCR, and TCRdb kept only the in-frame ones, dropping some. The sample includes around 120,000 clones, more than 70% of them seen just once. The material sequenced was PBMCs. The receptors here all came from a woman aged 45-60 years in good health and CMV-seropositive.

DNA of the CDR3: TGTGCCAGCAGTTTCCCCATCGGGGCCGGGGCGGGGACCGGGGAGCTGTTTTTT. Its translation is CASSFPIGAGAGTGELFF. The V and J genes are TRBV27 and TRBJ2-2; TRBD2 is a possible D gene (6 bases). CDR3 size: 18 residues. Looked up from germline, CDR1 is MNHEY and CDR2 is SMNVEV (reference sequence). Trimming stripped 3 bases from V and 5 bases from J, with 22 bases between.

The chain recombines TRBV7-3 with TRBJ1-1, with D unclear. In germline, CDR1 is SGHTA, CDR2 FQGTGA. The length of the CDR3 is 13 residues. The ends were cut back, 0 bases at V and 0 bases at J, with 2 bases in the middle. DNA for the CDR3: TGTGCCAGCAGCTTAACCTTGAACACTGAAGCTTTCTTT. It is translated as CASSLTLNTEAFF. Filled out from reference TRBV7-3 and TRBJ1-1, the complete variable domain reads GAGVSQTPSNKVTEKGKYVELRCDPISGHTALYWYRQSLGQGPEFLIYFQGTGAADDSGLPNDRFFAVRPEGSVSTLKIQRTERGDSAVYLCASSLTLNTEAFFGQGTRLTVV.

The gene calls are TRBV27 and TRBJ1-1; 7 bases are a match to TRBD1. This CDR3 has 15 residues. CDR1 is MNHEY and CDR2 is SMNVEV in the germline V gene (reference sequence). Germline trimming cut 0 bases from V and 10 bases from J; bases unmatched to any gene: 11. The CDR3 coding sequence is TGTGCCAGCAGTTTATCCCCCGGCGACAGGGTTAGAGCTTTCTTT. Translation: CASSLSPGDRVRAFF.

This clone was recorded a few times. The chain uses TRBV29-1 and TRBJ1-1; tentative D call: TRBD1 (5 bases). V was trimmed by 4 bases and J by 5 bases, leaving 17 bases between them. CDR3 length: 14 amino acids. CDR1 is SQVTM and CDR2 is ANQGSEA in the germline V gene. The CDR3, as DNA: TGCAGCGTTGGGTTGGGGGGAAAGAGGACTGAAGCTTTCTTT. It encodes CSVGLGGKRTEAFF.

This chain joins TRBV10-3 and TRBJ2-5, with TRBD2 matching over 10 bases. CDR3 length: 14 amino acids. Losses at the gene ends were 4 bases for V and 1 base for J; bases not matched to a gene: 0. The germline V gene encodes CDR1 ENHRY and CDR2 SYGVKD. The CDR3 DNA sequence: TGTGCCATCAGTGGGACTAGCGGCCAAGAGACCCAGTACTTC. Its protein is CAISGTSGQETQYF.

The chain recombines TRBV18 with TRBJ1-1; D is unclear. V was pared by 2 bases and J by 2 bases, with 12 bases between. Per germline, CDR1 KGHSH and CDR2 LQKENI. The CDR3 runs 15 residues. CDR3 in DNA: TGTGCCAGCTCACCATGGGCAGCCAGTAACACTGAAGCTTTCTTT. Translating it yields CASSPWAASNTEAFF.

The chain uses TRBV6-4 and TRBJ1-5; tentative D call: TRBD1 (6 bases). This CDR3 is built from 19 residues. CDR1 and CDR2 from the germline V gene are MRHNA and SNTAGT. V dropped 2 bases and J dropped 0 bases, with 20 bases sitting between them. In DNA, the CDR3 is TGTGCCAGCAGTGACAAACAACCCGACAGGAGATATAGCAATCAGCCCCAGCATTTT. Residues: CASSDKQPDRRYSNQPQHF.

V and J are TRBV11-3 and TRBJ1-1; D gene unclear. Germline V CDR1 and CDR2: SGHNT, YENEEA. V was cut by 5 bases and J by 4 bases, with 11 bases left in between. The CDR3 is 13 residues long. The CDR3 protein is CASSRGIGTEAFF. Written as DNA, the CDR3 is TGTGCCAGCAGCCGAGGGATTGGCACTGAAGCTTTCTTT.

This chain links TRBV4-3 with TRBJ1-4; D is uncertain. Germline V gene sequence: CDR1 LGHNA, CDR2 YSLEER. CDR3 size: 13 residues. The V and J ends lost 0 bases and 5 bases respectively, with 4 bases between them. CDR3 loop: CASSQDSNEKLFF. The CDR3 region has the DNA TGCGCCAGCAGCCAAGATTCGAATGAAAAACTGTTTTTT.

V gene TRBV7-5 combines with J gene TRBJ1-4; the D segment call TRBD1 is taken from the table without a DNA check. TRBV7-5 is a listed pseudogene. There are 18 residues in the CDR3. The CDR3 is CARSGTWDRAFANEKLFF. The CDR3 nucleotides are TGTGCCAGAAGCGGTACATGGGACAGGGCCTTTGCTAATGAAAAACTGTTTTTT.

Only a few counts were recorded for this clone. The chain joins TRBV19 to TRBJ1-2; 9 bases fit TRBD1. Germline V CDR1 and CDR2: LNHDA, SQIVND (reference sequence). After removal of 7 bases from V and 1 base from J, the junction contained 13 bases not matched to a gene. This CDR3 comprises 17 residues. The CDR3, as DNA: TGTGCCAGTACCCCGAGGGGACAGGGAGCATTTAACTATGGCTACACCTTC. This translates into CASTPRGQGAFNYGYTF.

This rearrangement joins TRBV9 to TRBJ2-1; D possibly corresponds to TRBD2 (5 bases). From germline, CDR1 is SGDLS and CDR2 YYNGEE. The V gene lost 3 bases and the J gene lost 1 base, with 11 bases spanning the gap. The CDR3 is made up of 15 amino acids. The chain's CDR3 is CASSGGTGSYNEQFF. The DNA for the CDR3 is TGTGCCAGCAGCGGGGGTACGGGATCCTACAATGAGCAGTTCTTC.

The chain joins TRBV5-4 to TRBJ1-4, with D perhaps TRBD1 (6 bases). This CDR3 has 15 amino acids. V was cut by 4 bases and J by 7 bases, with 17 bases left in between. Germline CDR1 SGHNT, CDR2 YYREEE (reference sequence). CDR3 amino acids: CASSPAGAGSEKLFF. DNA for the CDR3: TGTGCCAGCAGCCCTGCGGGGGCCGGGAGTGAAAAACTGTTTTTT.

The count of this clone is one. The chain recombines TRBV11-2 with TRBJ2-7; 8 positions match TRBD1. Germline lookup yields CDR1 SGHAT and CDR2 FQNNGV. This CDR3 is 13 amino acids long. The junction had 5 bases not matched to a gene; V was cut back by 5 bases and J by 5 bases. CDR3 residues: CASSPGQGDEQYF. In DNA, the CDR3 is TGTGCCAGCAGCCCTGGACAGGGTGACGAGCAGTACTTC.

V usage is TRBV5-4 and J usage is TRBJ2-2; possibly TRBD1 for D (6 bases). CDR3 size: 15 residues. CDR1 and CDR2 from the germline V gene are SGHNT and YYREEE (reference sequence). The V and J ends lost 0 bases and 6 bases respectively, with 12 bases between them. Written as DNA, the CDR3 is TGTGCCAGCAGCTTGGCAGGGGCCCTTCCCGGGGAGCTGTTTTTT. It translates to CASSLAGALPGELFF.

This chain uses TRBV4-3 with TRBJ2-1; D uncertain. CDR3 length: 14 residues. V lost 3 bases and J 5 bases, leaving 11 bases between the germline ends. CDR1 and CDR2 from the germline V gene are LGHNA and YSLEER. CDR3: CASSQGFGHNEQFF. CDR3 DNA sequence: TGCGCCAGCAGCCAGGGTTTTGGGCACAATGAGCAGTTCTTC.

This clone has only a few counts. CDR3 in DNA: TGTGCCATCAGTGGGAGGGCGGGACTGCAAGAGACCCAGTACTTC. This codes for CAISGRAGLQETQYF. This chain links TRBV10-3 with TRBJ2-5; D is possibly TRBD2 (6 bases). The CDR3 extends over 15 amino acids. The V and J ends lost 4 bases and 2 bases respectively, with 14 bases between them. Germline CDR1 reads ENHRY; CDR2 reads SYGVKD.

This clone was counted a single time. The chain uses TRBV2 and TRBJ1-5, with 8 bases lining up with TRBD1. Germline trimming cut 4 bases from V and 5 bases from J; bases unmatched to any gene: 10. Germline CDR1 SNHLY, CDR2 FYNNEI. The CDR3 runs 16 residues. The CDR3 is CASSGPAGGSYQPQHF. Here the CDR3 DNA reads TGTGCCAGCAGTGGTCCCGCAGGGGGCAGTTATCAGCCCCAGCATTTT.

The chain links TRBV2 to TRBJ1-5, with 10 bases aligning to TRBD1. This CDR3 has 17 amino acids. The germline V gene has CDR1 SNHLY and CDR2 FYNNEI. The J segment lost 0 bases and the V segment lost 5 bases, leaving 7 bases of the junction unmatched. The CDR3 DNA sequence: TGTGCCAGCAGTAAGACAGGGGGCGTCTATAGCAATCAGCCCCAGCATTTT. Translated, it gives CASSKTGGVYSNQPQHF.

The chain recombines TRBV2 with TRBJ2-3; 10 nucleotides agree with TRBD2. The CDR3 consists of 16 residues. CDR1 and CDR2 from the germline V gene are SNHLY and FYNNEI. After removal of 4 bases from V and 2 bases from J, the junction contained 6 bases not matched to a gene. CDR3 in DNA: TGTGCCAGCAGTGGGACGACTAGCGGGTTCACAGATACGCAGTATTTT. Amino acids: CASSGTTSGFTDTQYF.

The chain recombines TRBV30 with TRBJ2-7, with a tentative D call TRBD1 (8 bases). The V end lost 5 bases, the J end lost 2 bases, and 13 bases lay between the germline ends. Germline V gene data show CDR1 as GTSNPN and CDR2 as SVGIG (reference sequence). This CDR3 region has 13 residues. For the CDR3, the DNA is TGTGCCTGGGCACAGGGGGGGACCTACGAGCAGTACTTC. Protein: CAWAQGGTYEQYF.